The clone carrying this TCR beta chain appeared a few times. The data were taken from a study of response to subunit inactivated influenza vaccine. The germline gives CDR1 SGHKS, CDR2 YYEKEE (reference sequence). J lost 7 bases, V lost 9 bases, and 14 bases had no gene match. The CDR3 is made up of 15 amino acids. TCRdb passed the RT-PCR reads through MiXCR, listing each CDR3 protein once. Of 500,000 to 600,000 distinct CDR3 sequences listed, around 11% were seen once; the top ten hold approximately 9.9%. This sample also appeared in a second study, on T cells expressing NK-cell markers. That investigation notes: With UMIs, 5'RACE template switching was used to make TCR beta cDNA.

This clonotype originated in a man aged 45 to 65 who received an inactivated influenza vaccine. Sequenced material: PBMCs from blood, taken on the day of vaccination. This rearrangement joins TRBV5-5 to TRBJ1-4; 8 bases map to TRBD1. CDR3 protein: CATAGPGTGSEKLFF. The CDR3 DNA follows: TGTGCCACCGCCGGTCCCGGGACAGGCAGTGAAAAACTGTTTTTT.